Listed below are T cell receptor beta chains from one sample, sequenced in a study of graft-versus-host responses after intestinal transplantation. The data were produced by immunoSEQ multiplex PCR, yet TCRdb's version contains in-frame clones alone and is incomplete. The table includes tens of thousands of clones, 80% to 90% detected once. Their antigens are not known. The starting material was unstimulated CD4+ T cells sorted from spleen or lymph node cells, obtained before transplant. Every receptor here comes from a human donor who was the organ donor for an intestinal transplant. Both conserved end residues are part of each CDR3. The D gene is left open where the match is weak. The listing skips clone size in some rows; elsewhere it reads once, few, many or a size class.

abundance	v_gene	j_gene	d_gene	CDR3nt	CDR3aa
.	TRBV7-9	TRBJ2-7	TRBD2	TGTGCCAGCAACGCACCGTCCCGCGGGAGTTCCGAGCAGTACTTC	CASNAPSRGSSEQYF
.	TRBV5-6	TRBJ2-3	.	TGTGCCAGCACCCCAGGGGGAGCGGGAGTACTGAATACGCAGTATTTT	CASTPGGAGVLNTQYF
few	TRBV4-2	TRBJ1-5	.	TGTGCCAGCAGCCAAGATCGCGGTCAGCCCCAGCATTTT	CASSQDRGQPQHF
few	TRBV29-1	TRBJ1-2	TRBD1	TGCAGGGCTGAAACATCGACAGGGGGTTGGTTAGGCACCTTC	CRAETSTGGWLGTF
few	TRBV18	TRBJ2-7	TRBD2	TGTGCCAGCTCACCAGGGTCTAGCGGATACGAGCAGTACTTC	CASSPGSSGYEQYF
once	TRBV28	TRBJ2-7	TRBD2	TGTGCCAGCAGTTTATCCGGACTAGCGGGACCCTACGAGCAGTACTTC	CASSLSGLAGPYEQYF
.	TRBV4-3	TRBJ2-5	.	TGCGCCAGCAGCCAAGATCTGGCAGGAGGAGGGGAGACCCAGTACTTC	CASSQDLAGGGETQYF
.	TRBV9	TRBJ2-3	.	TGTGCCAGCAGCCCCGGCCAGCCGGGTGCAGATACGCAGTATTTT	CASSPGQPGADTQYF
.	TRBV7-2	TRBJ2-3	TRBD2	TGTGCCAGCAGCTTTCAGAGCGGGAGAGCAGATACGCAGTATTTT	CASSFQSGRADTQYF
once	TRBV29-1	TRBJ1-1	TRBD1	TGCAGCGTTAGGGCTGGGACAGCGAAAGGGAACACTGAAGCTTTCTTT	CSVRAGTAKGNTEAFF
.	TRBV18	TRBJ2-3	TRBD1	TGTGCCAGCTCACGGGGACAGGGATTCGATACGCAGTATTTT	CASSRGQGFDTQYF
.	TRBV5-1	TRBJ2-3	TRBD2	TGCGCCAGCAGTGTGATCGGAGCGGGAGTTGGGACAGATACGCAGTATTTT	CASSVIGAGVGTDTQYF
.	TRBV30	TRBJ2-2	.	TGTGCCTGGAGTCAGAGGGCCTCAGCCGGGGAGCTGTTTTTT	CAWSQRASAGELFF
.	TRBV13	TRBJ1-1	.	TGTGCCAGCAGCTTCCCCCTGGGAGGAGGCACTGAAGCTTTCTTT	CASSFPLGGGTEAFF
.	TRBV28	TRBJ2-1	TRBD2	TGTGCCAGCACCCGGACTAGCGGGCACTACAATGAGCAGTTCTTC	CASTRTSGHYNEQFF
.	TRBV7-2	TRBJ2-1	TRBD1	TGTGCCAGCAGGACGACAGGGGGCTCCTACAATGAGCAGTTCTTC	CASRTTGGSYNEQFF
.	TRBV5-5	TRBJ1-5	.	TGTGCCAGCAGCTTGTTCAGGGAGGTCGATAGCAATCAGCCCCAGCATTTT	CASSLFREVDSNQPQHF
.	TRBV9	TRBJ2-7	.	TGTGCCAGCAGCGTGGTTGGCGGGGAGCAGTACTTC	CASSVVGGEQYF
.	TRBV27	TRBJ1-6	.	TGTGCCAGCAGTTTAGGGCAGACACTTAATTCACCCCTCCACTTT	CASSLGQTLNSPLHF
few	TRBV30	TRBJ1-4	TRBD1	TGTGCCTGGAAGGGGGCGACCGAAAAACTGTTTTTT	CAWKGATEKLFF
.	TRBV30	TRBJ2-3	TRBD2	TGTGCCTGGAGTGTACGGTGGCGGGAGCGGATTAGGGCAGATACGCAGTATTTT	CAWSVRWRERIRADTQYF
.	TRBV5-6	TRBJ1-4	TRBD1	TGTGCCAGCAGCGTGAACAGGGGTGTTGGTGAAAAACTGTTTTTT	CASSVNRGVGEKLFF
.	TRBV9	TRBJ2-7	TRBD2	TGTGCCAGCAGCGACTCCCCCCCTAGCGGGAGACCCTACGAGCAGTACTTC	CASSDSPPSGRPYEQYF
few	TRBV28	TRBJ2-7	.	TGTGCCAGCAGAACCGACAACTACGAGCAGTACTTC	CASRTDNYEQYF
few	TRBV6-5	TRBJ2-2	TRBD2	TGTGCCATCCAGTCCGGGGGGGGCACCGGGGAGCTGTTTTTT	CAIQSGGGTGELFF
.	TRBV28	TRBJ2-7	.	TGTGCCAGCAGTTTATTCGGGCAGGGGATCTACGAGCAGTACTTC	CASSLFGQGIYEQYF
.	TRBV4-2	TRBJ2-7	.	TGTGCCAAGGCCCGGTGGAGAGACGAGCAGTACTTC	CAKARWRDEQYF
once	TRBV13	TRBJ2-7	TRBD2	TGTGCCAGCAGCTTGGGACTAGCGGGATACTACGAGCAGTACTTC	CASSLGLAGYYEQYF
.	TRBV12-2	TRBJ1-2	.	TGTGCAAGTCGCGGTCGTCAGACTCCACGAAAGATCTATGGCTACACCTTC	CASRGRQTPRKIYGYTF
.	TRBV18	TRBJ2-1	TRBD2	TGTGCCAGCTCTCCAACCTCGAGCGGGAGGACCAACAATGAGCAGTTCTTC	CASSPTSSGRTNNEQFF
.	TRBV4-3	TRBJ2-7	.	TGCGCCAGCAGCCAAGAGTGGAGTGTAGTCCCCTACGAGCAGTACTTC	CASSQEWSVVPYEQYF
.	TRBV6-1	TRBJ1-3	.	TGTGCCAGCAGCGCCGGAGTTCAGCGAAACACCATATATTTT	CASSAGVQRNTIYF
.	TRBV7-2	TRBJ1-3	.	TGTGCCAGCAGCTTAGCCAGGGGAAACACCATATATTTT	CASSLARGNTIYF
once	TRBV18	TRBJ2-2	TRBD1	TGTGCCAGCTCAGAGGGGACAGGGGCGAACACCGGGGAGCTGTTTTTT	CASSEGTGANTGELFF
.	TRBV7-2	TRBJ1-1	.	TGTGCCAGCAGCTTAGAGGGCAGGGGTGTCACTGAAGCTTTCTTT	CASSLEGRGVTEAFF
.	TRBV11-2	TRBJ2-7	TRBD2	TGTGCCAGCAGACCTGCCGGACTAGCGTTGACCTACGAGCAGTACTTC	CASRPAGLALTYEQYF
.	TRBV27	TRBJ1-6	.	TGTGCCAGCAGTCGCACAGTGAATTCACCCCTCCACTTT	CASSRTVNSPLHF
.	TRBV5-8	TRBJ2-3	.	TGTGCCAGCAGCTTCCAGGGTAGCACAGATACGCAGTATTTT	CASSFQGSTDTQYF
.	TRBV27	TRBJ1-2	TRBD1	TGTGCCAGCAGTTCCTATCGACAGGGGAGGGATGGCTACACCTTC	CASSSYRQGRDGYTF
.	TRBV21-1	TRBJ2-5	.	TGTGCCAGCAGCAAAGCCTGGGGACTAGCGGGAGGGCGCACCCAGTACTTC	CASSKAWGLAGGRTQYF
.	TRBV14	TRBJ1-2	.	TGTGCCAGCAGCCAAGGGGCTCTTAACTATGGCTACACCTTC	CASSQGALNYGYTF